This T cell receptor beta chain was sequenced during a study of blood T cell repertoires in COVID-19. Trimming pared 0 bases from V and 2 bases from J, leaving 11 bases between. This CDR3 is 15 amino acids long. The V gene's germline CDR1 is LGHNA and CDR2 YSLEER. The authors' processing: Amplification of reference gene primers was used by the study to estimate nucleated cell counts. Profiled with immunoSEQ multiplex PCR; TCRdb holds only in-frame clones, not every one. That table is the source of V, J and clone size, and D and trimming were worked out from the DNA. The sample consists of around 70,000 clones, about 69% of them appearing once. The table lists this clone with many counts.

J is TRBJ2-7 and V is TRBV4-3, with a weak D call TRBD2 (6 bases). The sequenced sample was peripheral blood. The clonotype originates from a man aged 65 to 85 with acute or convalescent COVID-19. The DNA of the CDR3 is TGCGCCAGCAGCCAAGAAGGGACTGGACCCTACGAGCAGTACTTC. Translating it yields CASSQEGTGPYEQYF.